One and the same sample provided the 10 T cell receptor beta chains below, sequenced in a study of T cell responses to AZD1222 COVID-19 vaccine. Produced via immunoSEQ multiplex PCR; TCRdb's table is partial and in-frame only. The sample includes some 60,000 clones, over 60% of them seen just once. The material sequenced was peripheral blood, taken 28 days after the second AZD1222 dose. The receptors derive from an adult who received the AZD1222 COVID-19 vaccine.

The gene calls are TRBV29-1 and TRBJ2-7; 12 bases are shared with TRBD2. Unmatched junction bases numbered 9, after V lost 5 bases and J lost 1 base. The germline V gene has CDR1 SQVTM and CDR2 ANQGSEA. The CDR3 is 16 residues long. In DNA form, the CDR3 reads TGCAGCGTTACGACTAGCGGGGGCCTAAAATCCTACGAGCAGTACTTC. It yields the protein CSVTTSGGLKSYEQYF.

This clone occurred a few times. This CDR3 is CASRPRSSGANVLTF. The CDR3 DNA reads as TGTGCCAGCAGACCTAGGAGCTCTGGGGCCAACGTCCTGACTTTC. V gene TRBV6-5 combines with J gene TRBJ2-6; no clear D. V was pared by 6 bases and J by 0 bases, with 9 bases between. The CDR3 is 15 amino acids. Germline CDR1 MNHEY, CDR2 SVGAGI.

This clone came up a few times. This chain uses TRBV28 with TRBJ2-1, with D perhaps TRBD2 (6 bases). V shed 3 bases and J shed 9 bases, with 24 bases lying between them. Germline V CDR1 and CDR2: MDHEN, SYDVKM. This CDR3 is 17 amino acids long. The CDR3: CASSFLWGTAREGEQFF. The CDR3 nucleotides are TGTGCCAGCAGTTTCCTATGGGGGACTGCGCGAGAGGGTGAGCAGTTCTTC. Variable domain in full (rest from reference TRBV28 and TRBJ2-1): DVKVTQSSRYLVKRTGEKVFLECVQDMDHENMFWYRQDPGLGLRLIYFSYDVKMKEKGDIPEGYSVSREKKERFSLILESASTNQTSMYLCASSFLWGTAREGEQFFGPGTRLTVL.

This sequence joins TRBV5-6 and TRBJ1-1; no clear D. Trimming stripped 4 bases from V and 7 bases from J, with 17 bases between. The CDR3 spans 14 residues. Germline CDR1 is SGHDT and CDR2 is YYEEEE. CDR3 nucleotide sequence: TGTGCCAGCAGCGGCCGTGGAGTCCAGATTGAAGCTTTCTTT. It codes for CASSGRGVQIEAFF. Full variable domain (missing parts from reference TRBV5-6 and TRBJ1-1): DAGVTQSPTHLIKTRGQQVTLRCSPKSGHDTVSWYQQALGQGPQFIFQYYEEEERQRGNFPDRFSGHQFPNYSSELNVNALLLGDSALYLCASSGRGVQIEAFFGQGTRLTVV.

The chain's CDR3 is CASSQWDRGRSPLHF. The CDR3 DNA is TGTGCCAGCAGCCAATGGGACAGGGGTCGCTCACCCCTCCACTTT. The V and J genes are TRBV14 and TRBJ1-6; 10 bases agree with TRBD1. Germline trimming cut 2 bases from V and 10 bases from J; bases unmatched to any gene: 5. CDR1 and CDR2 from the germline V gene are SGHDN and FVKESK. The CDR3 is 15 amino acids.

The chain combines TRBV7-8 with TRBJ1-1; no reliable D call. Trimming took 4 bases from V and 0 from J, leaving 6 bases between them. The length of the CDR3 is 13 residues. Germline CDR1 SGHVS, CDR2 FQNEAQ. The CDR3 here is CASSSGMNTEAFF. The CDR3 coding sequence is TGTGCCAGCAGCTCCGGAATGAACACTGAAGCTTTCTTT. The complete variable domain, with remaining parts taken from reference TRBV7-8 and TRBJ1-1, reads GAGVSQSPRYKVAKRGQDVALRCDPISGHVSLFWYQQALGQGPEFLTYFQNEAQLDKSGLPSDRFFAERPEGSVSTLKIQRTQQEDSAVYLCASSSGMNTEAFFGQGTRLTVV.

This sequence joins TRBV11-2 and TRBJ1-1; possibly TRBD1 for D (5 bases). The V gene lost 3 bases and the J gene lost 1 base, with 6 bases spanning the gap. Germline CDR1 SGHAT, CDR2 FQNNGV. The CDR3 totals 13 residues. The CDR3 sequence: CASSFRENTEAFF. The CDR3 nucleotides are TGTGCCAGCAGCTTCAGGGAGAACACTGAAGCTTTCTTT. The full variable domain, rest sourced from reference TRBV11-2 and TRBJ1-1, is EAGVAQSPRYKIIEKRQSVAFWCNPISGHATLYWYQQILGQGPKLLIQFQNNGVVDDSQLPKDRFSAERLKGVDSTLKIQPAKLEDSAVYLCASSFRENTEAFFGQGTRLTVV.

The chain couples TRBV19 to TRBJ2-1; a possible D gene is TRBD1 (5 bases). Germline V lookup: CDR1 LNHDA, CDR2 SQIVND (reference sequence). V dropped 5 bases and J dropped 2 bases, with 13 bases sitting between them. This CDR3 spans 15 amino acids. CDR3 sequence (DNA): TGTGCCAGTAGTGCAGGGCTAGGCGCCTACAATGAGCAGTTCTTC. It codes for CASSAGLGAYNEQFF.

Notes on this clone: Other nucleotide sequences from this sample produce the same CDR3. The rearrangement joins TRBV7-9 to TRBJ2-5, with 9 bases fitting TRBD1. Germline V gene data show CDR1 as SEHNR and CDR2 as FQNEAQ (reference sequence). After removal of 1 base from V and 3 bases from J, the junction contained 0 bases not matched to a gene. The CDR3 consists of 14 residues. The CDR3 here is CASSLGTGEETQYF. The CDR3 nucleotides read TGTGCCAGCAGCTTAGGGACAGGGGAAGAGACCCAGTACTTC. Full variable domain (missing parts from reference TRBV7-9 and TRBJ2-5): DTGVSQNPRHKITKRGQNVTFRCDPISEHNRLYWYRQTLGQGPEFLTYFQNEAQLEKSRLLSDRFSAERPKGSFSTLEIQRTEQGDSAMYLCASSLGTGEETQYFGPGTRLLVL.

The rearrangement links TRBV5-8 to TRBJ1-1; D remains ambiguous. The V end lost 0 bases, the J end lost 3 bases, and 6 bases lay between the germline ends. The germline V gene has CDR1 SGHTS and CDR2 YDEGEE. CDR3 length: 13 amino acids. CDR3 nucleotides: TGTGCCAGCAGCTTGGACGGTTACACTGAAGCTTTCTTT. Amino acid sequence: CASSLDGYTEAFF.